This T cell receptor beta chain was sequenced for a study of CD8 T cells in ankylosing spondylitis. General observations from the study: The study identified a TCR beta motif of roughly eight highly homologous variants that appeared characteristic of ankylosing spondylitis blood. Prior literature has documented some motif variants in synovial fluid and blood from reactive arthritis.

This clonotype was observed at least ten times. The antigen is undetermined. This CDR3 comprises 15 residues. The V gene's germline CDR1 is MGHRA and CDR2 YSYEKL. Trimming removed 4 bases at V and 2 bases at J, with 12 bases between. TCRdb reanalysed the 5' RACE reads using MiXCR and keeps one entry per CDR3 protein. Among 350,000 or so distinct CDR3 sequences listed, roughly 8% were seen once. This receptor was taken from a male donor with ankylosing spondylitis. The V gene is TRBV4-1, the J gene TRBJ2-1; the D gene could be TRBD1 or TRBD2 (5 bases each). The sample was blood, either unsorted or a sorted T cell fraction (not recorded which). The CDR3 DNA is TGCGCCAGCAGCCTTCCGGGACGGACCTACAATGAGCAGTTCTTC. Translated: CASSLPGRTYNEQFF.